What follows are 26 T cell receptor beta chains derived from one specimen sequenced in a study of Ad26.COV2.S vaccination and SARS-CoV-2 variants. Treatment meaning: over 15 received Ad26.COV2.S at low or high dose, single or two shots; 5 received placebo; per-sample allocation not given. Sampling was done on day 63 after the first vaccine or placebo injection. Libraries were prepared by immunoSEQ multiplex PCR; TCRdb keeps only in-frame clonotypes and omits some of them. This table has roughly 350,000 clones, 65% to 90% appearing once. Sequenced material: peripheral blood, taken in a trial of Ad26.COV2.S vaccine versus placebo. These receptors all stem from a person between 18 and 65 years old who received the Ad26.COV2.S COVID-19 vaccine or a placebo.

This clone was counted between two and nine times. The CDR3 here is CASSFGFWEQYF. The CDR3 region has the DNA TGTGCCAGCAGCTTCGGATTCTGGGAGCAGTACTTC. The V gene is TRBV7-8, the J gene TRBJ2-7; D unresolved. This CDR3 has 12 amino acids. Germline CDR1 SGHVS, CDR2 FQNEAQ. V lost 3 bases to trimming and J lost 7 bases, with 10 bases between them.

Worth noting for this clone: The same CDR3 also results from other DNA sequences found in this sample. CDR3 loop: CASSTGGTDTQYF. In DNA, the CDR3 is TGTGCCAGTAGTACGGGAGGTACAGATACGCAGTATTTT. The chain recombines TRBV19 with TRBJ2-3; 7 bases map to TRBD2. V was pared by 4 bases and J by 3 bases, with 1 base of the junction left unmatched. This CDR3 is 13 amino acids long. Germline assignment: CDR1 LNHDA and CDR2 SQIVND (reference sequence). The full variable domain, rest sourced from reference TRBV19 and TRBJ2-3, is DGGITQSPKYLFRKEGQNVTLSCEQNLNHDAMYWYRQDPGQGLRLIYYSQIVNDFQKGDIAEGYSVSREKKESFPLTVTSAQKNPTAFYLCASSTGGTDTQYFGPGTRLTVL.

This chain joins TRBV19 and TRBJ1-2; 8 bases match TRBD1. The trim removed 3 bases at V and 5 bases at J, leaving 5 bases unmatched. Germline lookup yields CDR1 LNHDA and CDR2 SQIVND (reference sequence). This CDR3 has 14 residues. For the CDR3, the DNA is TGTGCCAGTAGTATTGACAGGGGAAGGTATGGCTACACCTTC. Its translation: CASSIDRGRYGYTF.

The chain's CDR3 is CASKETGAAYEQYF. The CDR3 DNA reads TGTGCCAGTAAAGAGACAGGGGCGGCCTACGAGCAGTACTTC. The rearrangement joins TRBV19 to TRBJ2-7; TRBD1 matches at 8 bases. The junction had 7 bases not matched to a gene; V was cut back by 7 bases and J by 2 bases. Germline V gene data show CDR1 as LNHDA and CDR2 as SQIVND (reference sequence). This CDR3 spans 14 amino acids.

V usage is TRBV28 and J usage is TRBJ1-5, with 7 bases matching TRBD1. The germline gives CDR1 MDHEN, CDR2 SYDVKM. Trimming took 10 bases from V and 3 from J; bases not matched to a gene: 3. This CDR3 region has 12 residues. The CDR3 sequence is CANQGDNQPQHF. In DNA form, the CDR3 reads TGTGCCAACCAGGGGGACAATCAGCCCCAGCATTTT.

This clone has just one count. This chain joins TRBV29-1 and TRBJ1-1; D is uncertain. Germline loops: CDR1 SQVTM, CDR2 ANQGSEA. V was shortened by 5 bases and J by 1 base, with 8 bases between the two germline ends. The CDR3 has 12 residues. The CDR3 here is CSVNLGNTEAFF. CDR3 DNA sequence: TGCAGCGTTAATTTGGGGAACACTGAAGCTTTCTTT.

V and J are TRBV10-3 and TRBJ1-2; possibly TRBD1 for D (5 bases). V was clipped by 10 bases and J by 4 bases, with 22 bases between them. The CDR3 is 15 residues long. Per germline, CDR1 ENHRY and CDR2 SYGVKD. The CDR3 sequence: CATENTTENPYGYTF. The CDR3 nucleotides are TGTGCCACCGAAAACACGACAGAGAACCCCTATGGCTACACCTTC.

This clone appeared once. The J gene is TRBJ1-1, the V gene TRBV7-2, with TRBD1 as a possible D gene (5 bases). Trimming removed 5 bases from V and 5 bases from J, with 15 bases in between. The CDR3 covers 14 residues. CDR1 SGHTA and CDR2 FQGNSA come from the germline V gene. The CDR3 loop is CASSLVGGGTEAFF. The CDR3 DNA follows: TGTGCCAGCAGCCTAGTGGGCGGGGGAACTGAAGCTTTCTTT.

The rearrangement links TRBV7-9 to TRBJ2-1; 8 bases agree with TRBD2. CDR1 and CDR2 from the germline V gene are SEHNR and FQNEAQ (reference sequence). The V gene end was trimmed by 0 bases and the J gene end by 0 bases; junction bases not matched to a gene: 1. The CDR3 is 16 amino acids. DNA for the CDR3: TGTGCCAGCAGCTTAGCGGCGGGGGGCTCCTACAATGAGCAGTTCTTC. Translation gives CASSLAAGGSYNEQFF.

J is TRBJ1-5 and V is TRBV7-9; possibly TRBD1 for D (6 bases). There are 15 residues in the CDR3. Deletions cut 4 bases from V and 2 bases from J, with 12 bases between. CDR1 and CDR2 (germline): SEHNR, FQNEAQ (reference sequence). The CDR3 sequence: CASSSGAFGNQPQHF. The DNA of the CDR3 is TGTGCCAGCAGCTCAGGGGCCTTTGGCAATCAGCCCCAGCATTTT.

The chain has TRBV9 and TRBJ2-3; 12 nucleotides agree with TRBD2. This CDR3 contains 16 residues. From germline, CDR1 is SGDLS and CDR2 YYNGEE. J was trimmed by 3 bases and V by 3 bases; bases with no gene match: 5. The CDR3 here is CASSARLAGETDTQYF. CDR3 nucleotide sequence: TGTGCCAGCAGCGCCCGACTAGCGGGGGAGACAGATACGCAGTATTTT.

The chain is built from TRBV21-1 and TRBJ1-3; the listed D gene, TRBD1, was not tested against the DNA. TRBV21-1 is a pseudogene. CDR3 length: 14 residues. The CDR3 here is CASRDREESNTIYF. In DNA, the CDR3 is TGTGCCAGCAGGGACAGGGAAGAATCGAACACCATATATTTT.

This chain links TRBV5-8 with TRBJ2-1, with 12 positions matching TRBD2. Per germline, CDR1 SGHTS and CDR2 YDEGEE. The CDR3 is made up of 15 amino acids. Trimming removed 2 bases from V and 10 bases from J; junction bases left unmatched: 7. The CDR3 spells CASSFLAGGTGEQFF. CDR3 DNA sequence: TGTGCCAGCAGCTTTCTAGCGGGGGGGACCGGGGAGCAGTTCTTC.

This chain connects TRBV24-1 to TRBJ2-5; no clear D gene. The length of the CDR3 is 14 residues. The ends were cut back, 8 bases at V and 3 bases at J, with 15 bases in the middle. CDR1 is KGHDR, CDR2 SFDVKD, per germline. The CDR3: CATNLIVSEETQYF. CDR3 nucleotide sequence: TGTGCCACCAACCTCATAGTAAGCGAAGAGACCCAGTACTTC.

The chain links TRBV19 to TRBJ2-6; possible D gene TRBD1, 6 bases. The V and J ends lost 5 bases and 4 bases respectively, with 12 bases between them. The germline V gene encodes CDR1 LNHDA and CDR2 SQIVND (reference sequence). The CDR3 totals 15 residues. The CDR3 DNA is TGTGCCAGTAGTTACAGGGTCGGGGGGGCCAACGTCCTGACTTTC. Protein sequence: CASSYRVGGANVLTF.

The chain carries TRBV3-1 (or the pseudogene TRBV3-2) and TRBJ1-6; 7 positions agree with TRBD1. Losses at the gene ends were 3 bases for V and 7 bases for J; bases not matched to a gene: 6. The CDR3 has 15 residues. The germline V gene encodes CDR1 LGHDT and CDR2 YNNKEL (reference sequence). DNA for the CDR3: TGTGCCAGCAGCCAGATGACAGGGACAAATTCACCCCTCCACTTT. Its translation: CASSQMTGTNSPLHF.

This chain uses TRBV14 with TRBJ2-2; possibly TRBD2 for D (6 bases). This CDR3 contains 14 residues. Trimming left V 4 bases short and J 5 bases short, with 11 bases between. Germline CDR1 and CDR2: SGHDN and FVKESK. The CDR3 DNA reads TGTGCCAGCAGCCGGGAGGCAGAAACCGGGGAGCTGTTTTTT. Translating it yields CASSREAETGELFF.

This chain links TRBV14 with TRBJ1-2, with 9 bases that match TRBD1. Trimming at V came to 4 bases and at J to 7 bases, leaving 4 bases not matched to a gene. The germline V gene encodes CDR1 SGHDN and CDR2 FVKESK. The CDR3 spans 13 residues. In DNA, the CDR3 is TGTGCCAGCAGCCTACAGGGGGCGAGTGGCTACACCTTC. Translation gives CASSLQGASGYTF. Filled out from reference TRBV14 and TRBJ1-2, the complete variable domain reads EAGVTQFPSHSVIEKGQTVTLRCDPISGHDNLYWYRRVMGKEIKFLLHFVKESKQDESGMPNNRFLAERTGGTYSTLKVQPAELEDSGVYFCASSLQGASGYTFGSGTRLTVV.

V is TRBV4-1 and J is TRBJ2-1; D may match TRBD1 or TRBD2 (6 bases each). V lost 2 bases to trimming and J lost 8 bases, with 13 bases between them. The CDR3 runs 14 residues. Germline V lookup: CDR1 MGHRA, CDR2 YSYEKL. CDR3 nucleotides: TGCGCCAGCAGCCAATTTCCCGGGGGCTATGAGCAGTTCTTC. As protein: CASSQFPGGYEQFF.

This chain uses TRBV28 with TRBJ2-7; 9 bases are a match to TRBD2. From germline, CDR1 is MDHEN and CDR2 SYDVKM. With 4 bases clipped from V and 0 bases from J, the junction kept 13 bases outside the gene matches. The CDR3 totals 18 residues. CDR3 nucleotide sequence: TGTGCCAGCAGTTCTGGTAGCGGGGGCGTACATATCTCCTACGAGCAGTACTTC. It yields the protein CASSSGSGGVHISYEQYF.

This clone came up once. At one of its ends the junction is not consistent with the germline gene, which may arise from a read error. The genes are TRBV11-2 and TRBJ2-7, with 9 bases that match TRBD2. CDR1 SGHAT and CDR2 FQNNGV come from the germline V gene. The CDR3 is 16 amino acids. CDR3 nucleotide sequence: TGTGCCAGCAGCTTTCCGGCGGGGGGGAACTCCCACGAGCAGTACTTC. As protein: CASSFPAGGNSHEQYF.

The rearrangement uses TRBV10-3 and TRBJ2-3, with D perhaps assigned TRBD1 or TRBD2 (5 bases each). CDR1 is ENHRY and CDR2 is SYGVKD in the germline V gene. This CDR3 comprises 12 residues. Between the trimmed V and J ends, which lost 2 bases and 11 bases, there was a span of 11 bases. This CDR3 is CAISELVGVQYF. In DNA form, the CDR3 reads TGTGCCATCAGTGAGCTTGTGGGGGTGCAGTATTTT.

In this sample, this clone turned up once. The chain recombines TRBV7-9 with TRBJ1-2; D remains ambiguous. The CDR3 is made up of 12 amino acids. Germline V CDR1 and CDR2: SEHNR, FQNEAQ (reference sequence). With 4 bases removed from V and 5 bases from J, the gap between germline ends came to 8 bases. In nucleotides, the CDR3 is TGTGCCAGCAGCTCGGTCGATTATGGCTACACCTTC. Translation: CASSSVDYGYTF.

In its sample, this clone was seen a few times. CDR3 loop: CASSQESGTTAFF. The CDR3 DNA follows: TGTGCCAGCAGCCAAGAATCCGGGACTACGGCTTTCTTT. The chain uses TRBV4-2 and TRBJ1-1, with TRBD1 as a possible D gene (5 bases). CDR3 length equals 13 residues. The germline V gene encodes CDR1 LGHNA and CDR2 YNFKEQ. The germline V and J ends were trimmed by 0 bases and 11 bases, with 13 bases remaining between them.

The sample holds a few counts of this clone. The chain employs TRBV11-2 and TRBJ2-7; possibly TRBD1 for D (6 bases). Trimming took 0 bases from V and 4 from J, leaving 13 bases between them. Germline CDR1 and CDR2: SGHAT and FQNNGV. The CDR3 sequence is 15 residues long. CDR3 in DNA: TGTGCCAGCAGCTTAGAGTGGGGCAGGGGTTACGAGCAGTACTTC. It specifies CASSLEWGRGYEQYF.

In DNA form, the CDR3 reads TGTGCCAGCAGCTTATTCTCTCGAGCGGGGAGTAATAGCAATCAGCCCCAGCATTTT. The encoded protein is CASSLFSRAGSNSNQPQHF. The V call is TRBV7-8, the J call TRBJ1-5; no definite D call. Between the trimmed V and J ends, which lost 2 bases and 0 bases, there was a span of 20 bases. CDR3 length equals 19 residues. Germline V gene data show CDR1 as SGHVS and CDR2 as FQNEAQ.